This TCR beta chain was recorded in a study of regulatory dendritic cells for organ transplantation. The wider study: Day 6 dendritic cell cultures were stimulated with LPS.

Data came from immunoSEQ multiplex PCR; TCRdb stores just in-frame clones and leaves some out. The repertoire consists of some 10,000 clones, with approximately 80% occurring once and the leading ten covering 2.5% to 3%. Whole-study findings and limits: Among resting subsets, memory CD8+ cells contained the most alloreactive clonotypes.

Germline lookup yields CDR1 MNHEY and CDR2 SMNVEV (reference sequence). The CDR3 consists of 13 residues. Trimming cost V 4 bases and J 7 bases; bases outside gene matches: 4. Sorted subsets were CFSE-labeled and cultured around five days with allogeneic dendritic cells. Regarding this clone: Its specificity is unknown.

J is TRBJ1-3 and V is TRBV27, with TRBD1 matching 7 bases. The specimen was memory CD4+ T cells from blood cultured with dendritic cells. The subset is: CD45RO+ memory T cells. The sequence derives from a human donor in good health. CDR3: CASSSGTENTIYF. The CDR3 nucleotides read TGTGCCAGCAGTTCCGGGACAGAGAACACCATATATTTT.